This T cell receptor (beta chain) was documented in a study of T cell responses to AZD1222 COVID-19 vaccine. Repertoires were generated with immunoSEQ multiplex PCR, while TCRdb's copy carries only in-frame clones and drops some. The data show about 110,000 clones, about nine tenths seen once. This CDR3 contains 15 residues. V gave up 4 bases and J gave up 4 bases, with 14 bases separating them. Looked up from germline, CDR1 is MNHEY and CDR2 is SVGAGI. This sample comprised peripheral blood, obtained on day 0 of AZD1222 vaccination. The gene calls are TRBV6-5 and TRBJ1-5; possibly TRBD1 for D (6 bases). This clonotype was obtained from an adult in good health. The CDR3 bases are TGTGCCAGCAGTTGGACAGCTCTCTCAAATCAGCCCCAGCATTTT. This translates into CASSWTALSNQPQHF.